These 9 T cell receptor beta chains share one sample of origin, sequenced in a study of T cell responses to AZD1222 COVID-19 vaccine. Sequenced by immunoSEQ multiplex PCR; TCRdb stores in-frame clones only, minus some. Of about 15,000 clones listed, roughly nine tenths are singletons. Here the sequenced sample was peripheral blood, taken 28 days after the second AZD1222 dose. The receptors were gathered from an adult who received the AZD1222 COVID-19 vaccine.

The chain links TRBV3-1 (or the pseudogene TRBV3-2) to TRBJ1-1, with a possible D match to TRBD1 (5 bases). V shed 8 bases and J shed 6 bases, with 10 bases lying between them. Germline-derived CDR1 and CDR2 are LGHDT and YNNKEL (reference sequence). The CDR3 has 11 residues. CDR3 DNA: TGTGCCAGCGGGGGACGATCTGAAGCTTTCTTT. This sequence encodes CASGGRSEAFF.

This clone was detected once. The rearrangement joins TRBV20-1 to TRBJ1-5, with 7 bases fitting TRBD1. V dropped 3 bases and J dropped 5; count of bases not matched to a gene: 10. The germline gives CDR1 DFQATT, CDR2 SNEGSKA (reference sequence). The CDR3 runs 15 residues. CDR3 in amino acids: CSASRPQGGDQPQHF. CDR3 in DNA: TGCAGTGCTAGTAGGCCTCAGGGGGGGGATCAGCCCCAGCATTTT.

The genes are TRBV5-6 and TRBJ1-3; 7 bases fit TRBD1. The trim removed 4 bases at V and 0 bases at J, leaving 16 bases unmatched. Germline V gene lookup returns CDR1 SGHDT and CDR2 YYEEEE. This CDR3 comprises 19 residues. The CDR3: CASSLPGQLIRYSGNTIYF. The DNA for the CDR3 is TGTGCCAGCAGCCTCCCGGGACAGCTGATCAGGTACTCTGGAAACACCATATATTTT.

The chain couples TRBV6-1 to TRBJ2-3; TRBD2 might be the D (6 bases). This CDR3 comprises 14 residues. Germline CDR1 is MNHNS and CDR2 is SASEGT. Trimming took 1 base from V and 5 from J, leaving 10 bases between them. The CDR3 bases are TGTGCCAGCAGTGAAGGAGGAGGGAGAGATACGCAGTATTTT. Translated, it gives CASSEGGGRDTQYF.

The CDR3 nucleotides are TGTGCCAGCAGCTTAGACGAGACTAGCGGGGGCGAGCAGTACTTC. It codes for CASSLDETSGGEQYF. V and J are TRBV7-6 and TRBJ2-7; 12 bases fit TRBD2. The CDR3 is made up of 15 amino acids. Germline-derived CDR1 and CDR2 are SGHVS and FNYEAQ. J lost 6 bases, V lost 1 base, and 4 bases had no gene match.

This clone was found once. CDR3 nucleotide sequence: TGTGCCAGCAGCTACCACGTGGGGGGAGGGGATACGCAGTATTTT. The encoded protein is CASSYHVGGGDTQYF. The V gene is TRBV11-2, the J gene TRBJ2-3; 7 positions match TRBD2. V dropped 4 bases and J dropped 6; count of bases not matched to a gene: 10. CDR1 SGHAT and CDR2 FQNNGV come from the germline V gene. The CDR3 sequence is 15 residues long.

This sequence joins TRBV6-5 and TRBJ1-2; no definite D call. V shed 8 bases and J shed 8 bases, with 18 bases lying between them. CDR1 is MNHEY and CDR2 is SVGAGI in the germline V gene. The CDR3 is 13 residues long. CDR3 sequence reads: CASGREGTGGYTF. CDR3 nucleotides: TGTGCCAGCGGGAGGGAAGGTACCGGGGGCTACACCTTC.

This chain uses TRBV11-2 with TRBJ2-1; 12 bases line up with TRBD2. Germline values: CDR1 SGHAT, CDR2 FQNNGV. Losses at the gene ends were 4 bases for V and 8 bases for J; bases not matched to a gene: 9. This CDR3 is built from 16 residues. The CDR3 spells CASSSSLAGGGHEQFF. The CDR3 DNA is TGTGCCAGCAGCTCCTCGCTAGCGGGGGGGGGACATGAGCAGTTCTTC.

V gene TRBV19 combines with J gene TRBJ2-3, with 13 bases that match TRBD2. The CDR3 length is 14 residues. Germline V gene data show CDR1 as LNHDA and CDR2 as SQIVND (reference sequence). Trimming removed 9 bases from V and 1 base from J; junction bases left unmatched: 1. This chain's CDR3 is CASGTSGGTDTQYF. CDR3 nucleotide sequence: TGTGCCAGCGGGACTAGCGGGGGCACAGATACGCAGTATTTT.